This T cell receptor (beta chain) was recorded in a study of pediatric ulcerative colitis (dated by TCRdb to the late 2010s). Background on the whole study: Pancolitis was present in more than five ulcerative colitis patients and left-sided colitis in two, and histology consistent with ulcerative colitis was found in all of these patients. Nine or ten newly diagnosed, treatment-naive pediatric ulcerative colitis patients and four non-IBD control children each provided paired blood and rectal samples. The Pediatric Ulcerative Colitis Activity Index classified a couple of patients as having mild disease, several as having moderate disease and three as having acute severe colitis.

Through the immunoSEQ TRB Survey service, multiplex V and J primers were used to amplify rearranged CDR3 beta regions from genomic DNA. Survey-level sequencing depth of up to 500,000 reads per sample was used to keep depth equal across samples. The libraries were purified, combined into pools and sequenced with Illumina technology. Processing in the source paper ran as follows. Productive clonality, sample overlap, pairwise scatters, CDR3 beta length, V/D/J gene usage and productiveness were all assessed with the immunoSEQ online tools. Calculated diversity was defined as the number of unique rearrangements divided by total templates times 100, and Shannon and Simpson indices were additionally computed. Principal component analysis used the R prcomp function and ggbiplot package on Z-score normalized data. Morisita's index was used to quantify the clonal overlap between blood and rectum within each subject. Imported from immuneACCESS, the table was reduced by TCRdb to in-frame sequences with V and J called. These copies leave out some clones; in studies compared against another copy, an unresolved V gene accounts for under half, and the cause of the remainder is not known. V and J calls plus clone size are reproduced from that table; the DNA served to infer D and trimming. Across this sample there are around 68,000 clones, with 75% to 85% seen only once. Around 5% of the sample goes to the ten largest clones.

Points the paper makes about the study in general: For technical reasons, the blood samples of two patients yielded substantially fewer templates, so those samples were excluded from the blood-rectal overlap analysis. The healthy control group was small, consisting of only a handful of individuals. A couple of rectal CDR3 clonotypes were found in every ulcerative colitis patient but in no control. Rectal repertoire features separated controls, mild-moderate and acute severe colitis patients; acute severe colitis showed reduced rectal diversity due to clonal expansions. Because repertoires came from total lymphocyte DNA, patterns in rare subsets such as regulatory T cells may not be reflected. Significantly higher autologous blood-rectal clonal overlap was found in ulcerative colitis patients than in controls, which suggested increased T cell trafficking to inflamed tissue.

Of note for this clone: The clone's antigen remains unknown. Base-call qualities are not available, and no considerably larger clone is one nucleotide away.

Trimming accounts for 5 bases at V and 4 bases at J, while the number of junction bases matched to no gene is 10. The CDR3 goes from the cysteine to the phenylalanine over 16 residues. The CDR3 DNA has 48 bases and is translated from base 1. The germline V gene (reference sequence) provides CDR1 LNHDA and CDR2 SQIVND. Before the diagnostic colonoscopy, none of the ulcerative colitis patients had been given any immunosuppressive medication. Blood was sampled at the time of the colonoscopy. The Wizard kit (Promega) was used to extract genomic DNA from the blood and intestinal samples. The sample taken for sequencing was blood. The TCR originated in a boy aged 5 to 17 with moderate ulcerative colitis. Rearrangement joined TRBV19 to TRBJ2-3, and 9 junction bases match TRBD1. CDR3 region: CASSFRTGALADTQYF. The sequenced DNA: TGTGCCAGTAGTTTTAGGACAGGGGCTCTCGCAGATACGCAGTATTTT.